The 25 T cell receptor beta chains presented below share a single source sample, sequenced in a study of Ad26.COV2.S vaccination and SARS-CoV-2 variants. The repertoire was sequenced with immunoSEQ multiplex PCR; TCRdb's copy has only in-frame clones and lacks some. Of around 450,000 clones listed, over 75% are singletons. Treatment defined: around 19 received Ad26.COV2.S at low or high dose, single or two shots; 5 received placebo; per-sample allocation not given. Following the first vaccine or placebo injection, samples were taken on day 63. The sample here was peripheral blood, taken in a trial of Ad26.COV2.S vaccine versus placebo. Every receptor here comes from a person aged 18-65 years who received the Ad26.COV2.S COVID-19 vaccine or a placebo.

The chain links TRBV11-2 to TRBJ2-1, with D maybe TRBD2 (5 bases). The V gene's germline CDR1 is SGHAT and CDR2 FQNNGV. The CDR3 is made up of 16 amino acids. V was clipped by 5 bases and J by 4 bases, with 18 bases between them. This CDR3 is CASSTPGGAVYNEQFF. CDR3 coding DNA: TGTGCCAGCAGCACCCCCGGAGGAGCGGTATACAATGAGCAGTTCTTC.

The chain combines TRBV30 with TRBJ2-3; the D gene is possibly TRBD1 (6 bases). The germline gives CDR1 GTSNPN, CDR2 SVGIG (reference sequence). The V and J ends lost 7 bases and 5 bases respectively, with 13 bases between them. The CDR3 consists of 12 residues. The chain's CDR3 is CASRGFGDTQYF. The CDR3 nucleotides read TGTGCCTCAAGGGGGTTTGGAGATACGCAGTATTTT.

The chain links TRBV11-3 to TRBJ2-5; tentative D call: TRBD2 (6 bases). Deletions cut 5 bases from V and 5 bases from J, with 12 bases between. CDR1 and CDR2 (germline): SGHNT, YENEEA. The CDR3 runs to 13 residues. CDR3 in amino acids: CASSRRLEETQYF. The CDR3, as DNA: TGTGCCAGCAGCCGAAGACTAGAGGAGACCCAGTACTTC. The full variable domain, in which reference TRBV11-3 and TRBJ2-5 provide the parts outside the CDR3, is EAGVVQSPRYKIIEKKQPVAFWCNPISGHNTLYWYLQNLGQGPELLIRYENEEAVDDSQLPKDRFSAERLKGVDSTLKIQPAELGDSAVYLCASSRRLEETQYFGPGTRLLVL.

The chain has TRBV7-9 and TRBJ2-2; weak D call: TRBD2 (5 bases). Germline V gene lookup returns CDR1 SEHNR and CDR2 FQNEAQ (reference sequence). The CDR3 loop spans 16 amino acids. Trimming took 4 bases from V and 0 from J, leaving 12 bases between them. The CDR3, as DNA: TGTGCCAGCAGCTCCCTCGGGAACCCGAACACCGGGGAGCTGTTTTTT. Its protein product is CASSSLGNPNTGELFF.

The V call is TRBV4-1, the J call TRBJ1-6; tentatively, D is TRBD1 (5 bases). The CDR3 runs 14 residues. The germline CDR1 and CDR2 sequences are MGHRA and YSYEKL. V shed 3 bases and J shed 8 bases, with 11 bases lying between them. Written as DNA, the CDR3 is TGCGCCAGCAGCCAGGCATGGGGGGATTCACCCCTCCACTTT. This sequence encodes CASSQAWGDSPLHF.

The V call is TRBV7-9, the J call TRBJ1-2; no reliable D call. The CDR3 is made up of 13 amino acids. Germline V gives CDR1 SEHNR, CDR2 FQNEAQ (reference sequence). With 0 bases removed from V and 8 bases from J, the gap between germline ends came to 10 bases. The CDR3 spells CASSLALEGGYTF. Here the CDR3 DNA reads TGTGCCAGCAGCTTAGCTCTGGAGGGAGGCTACACCTTC.

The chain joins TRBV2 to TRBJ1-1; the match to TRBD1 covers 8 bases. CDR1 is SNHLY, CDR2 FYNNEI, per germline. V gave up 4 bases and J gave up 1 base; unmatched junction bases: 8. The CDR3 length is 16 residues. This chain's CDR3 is CASSAPGGVGNTEAFF. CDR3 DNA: TGTGCCAGCAGTGCGCCAGGGGGCGTTGGGAACACTGAAGCTTTCTTT. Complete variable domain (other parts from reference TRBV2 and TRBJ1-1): EPEVTQTPSHQVTQMGQEVILRCVPISNHLYFYWYRQILGQKVEFLVSFYNNEISEKSEIFDDQFSVERPDGSNFTLKIRSTKLEDSAMYFCASSAPGGVGNTEAFFGQGTRLTVV.

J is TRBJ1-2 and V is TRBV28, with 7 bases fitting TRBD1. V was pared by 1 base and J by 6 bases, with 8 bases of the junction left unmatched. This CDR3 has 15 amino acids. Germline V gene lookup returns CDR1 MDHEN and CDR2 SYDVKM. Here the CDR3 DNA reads TGTGCCAGCAGTTTATCAGCGGGACAGCGCGATGGCTACACCTTC. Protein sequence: CASSLSAGQRDGYTF.

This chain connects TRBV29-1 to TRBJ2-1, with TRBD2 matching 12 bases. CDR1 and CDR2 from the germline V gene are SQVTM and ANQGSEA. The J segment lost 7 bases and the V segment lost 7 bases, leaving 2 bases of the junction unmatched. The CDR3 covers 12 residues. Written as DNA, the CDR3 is TGCAGCGGCGGGACTAGCGGGAATGAGCAGTTCTTC. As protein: CSGGTSGNEQFF.

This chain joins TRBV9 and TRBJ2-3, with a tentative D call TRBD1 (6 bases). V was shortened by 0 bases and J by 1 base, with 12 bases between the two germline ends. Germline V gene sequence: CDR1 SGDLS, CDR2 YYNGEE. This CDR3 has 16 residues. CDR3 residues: CASSVGVRGGTDTQYF. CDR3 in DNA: TGTGCCAGCAGCGTAGGCGTCAGGGGAGGCACAGATACGCAGTATTTT.

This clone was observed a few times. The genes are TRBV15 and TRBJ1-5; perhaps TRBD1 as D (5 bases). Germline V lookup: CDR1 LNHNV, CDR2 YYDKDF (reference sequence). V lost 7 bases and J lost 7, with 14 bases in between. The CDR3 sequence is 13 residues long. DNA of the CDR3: TGTGCCACCACCTATGAGGGGTCACAGCCCCAGCATTTT. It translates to CATTYEGSQPQHF.

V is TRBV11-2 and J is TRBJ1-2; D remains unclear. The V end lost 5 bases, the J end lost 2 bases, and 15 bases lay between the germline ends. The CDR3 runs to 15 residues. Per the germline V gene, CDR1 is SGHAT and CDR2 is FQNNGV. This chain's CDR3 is CASSPRTYGNYGYTF. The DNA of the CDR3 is TGTGCCAGCAGCCCTAGGACTTACGGCAACTATGGCTACACCTTC.

The CDR3 loop is CAARVYTDTQYF. As DNA, the CDR3 is TGTGCCGCCCGGGTTTACACAGATACGCAGTATTTT. This chain connects TRBV5-3 to TRBJ2-3; D is unresolved. TRBV5-3 carries the ORF label, with uncertain function. The CDR3 spans 12 residues. Trimming took off 10 bases at V and 2 bases at J, with 11 bases between the two ends.

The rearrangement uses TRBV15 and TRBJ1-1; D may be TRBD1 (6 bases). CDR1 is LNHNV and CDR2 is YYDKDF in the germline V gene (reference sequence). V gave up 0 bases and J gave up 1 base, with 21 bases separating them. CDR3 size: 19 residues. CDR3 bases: TGTGCCACCAGCAGAGATTTTCCCGGGGGCAGGATCGGGAACACTGAAGCTTTCTTT. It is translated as CATSRDFPGGRIGNTEAFF.

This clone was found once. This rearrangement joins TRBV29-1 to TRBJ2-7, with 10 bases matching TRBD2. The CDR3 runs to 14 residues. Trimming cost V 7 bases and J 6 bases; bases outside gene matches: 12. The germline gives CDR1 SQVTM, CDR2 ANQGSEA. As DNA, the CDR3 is TGCAGCGCCGGAGGGGCTAGCGGGAGAGGCGAGCAGTACTTC. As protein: CSAGGASGRGEQYF.

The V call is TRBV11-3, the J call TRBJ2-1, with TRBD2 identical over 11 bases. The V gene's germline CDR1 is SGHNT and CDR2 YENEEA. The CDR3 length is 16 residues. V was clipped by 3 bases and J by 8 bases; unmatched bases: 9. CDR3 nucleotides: TGTGCCAGCAGCTTTAGCACTAGCGGGAGTACAGATGAGCAGTTCTTC. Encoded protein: CASSFSTSGSTDEQFF.

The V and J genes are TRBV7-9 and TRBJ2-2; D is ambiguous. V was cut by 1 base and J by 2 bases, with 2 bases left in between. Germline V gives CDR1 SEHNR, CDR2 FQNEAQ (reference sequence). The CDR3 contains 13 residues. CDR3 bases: TGTGCCAGCAGCTTAGATAACACCGGGGAGCTGTTTTTT. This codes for CASSLDNTGELFF.

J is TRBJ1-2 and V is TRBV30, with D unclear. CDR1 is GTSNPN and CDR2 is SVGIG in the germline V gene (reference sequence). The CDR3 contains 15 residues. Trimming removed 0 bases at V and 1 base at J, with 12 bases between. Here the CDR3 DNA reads TGTGCCTGGAGTGTCTCCGCGGGGAGTAACTATGGCTACACCTTC. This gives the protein CAWSVSAGSNYGYTF.

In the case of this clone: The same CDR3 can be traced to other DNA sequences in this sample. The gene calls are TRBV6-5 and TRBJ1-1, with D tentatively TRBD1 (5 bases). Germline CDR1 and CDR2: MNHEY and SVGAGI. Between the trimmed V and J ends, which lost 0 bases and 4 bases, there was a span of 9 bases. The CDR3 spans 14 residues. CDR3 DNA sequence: TGTGCCAGCAGTTACTCAAGGGGTGGCACTGAAGCTTTCTTT. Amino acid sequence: CASSYSRGGTEAFF.

The CDR3 region has the DNA TGTGCCAGCTCACCACCGTCGAAGGGCTACACCTTC. Translating it yields CASSPPSKGYTF. The chain employs TRBV18 and TRBJ1-2, with D uncertain. Germline V CDR1 and CDR2: KGHSH, LQKENI. This CDR3 contains 12 residues. The ends were cut back, 0 bases at V and 8 bases at J, with 7 bases in the middle.

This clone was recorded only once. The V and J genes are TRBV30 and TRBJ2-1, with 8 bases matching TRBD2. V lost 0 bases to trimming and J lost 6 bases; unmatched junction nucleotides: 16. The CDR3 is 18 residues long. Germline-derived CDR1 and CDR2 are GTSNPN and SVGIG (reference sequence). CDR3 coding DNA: TGTGCCTGGAGTGTTGAAATCCTCAGCGGGAGATCACTCAATGAGCAGTTCTTC. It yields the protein CAWSVEILSGRSLNEQFF.

CDR3 loop: CASSYVPRGEQYF. The DNA of the CDR3 is TGTGCCAGCAGTTACGTGCCCCGGGGCGAGCAGTACTTC. J is TRBJ2-7 and V is TRBV6-5, with D possibly TRBD2 on 5 matching bases. In germline, CDR1 is MNHEY, CDR2 SVGAGI. This CDR3 has 13 amino acids. The V gene lost 2 bases and the J gene lost 6 bases, with 11 bases spanning the gap.

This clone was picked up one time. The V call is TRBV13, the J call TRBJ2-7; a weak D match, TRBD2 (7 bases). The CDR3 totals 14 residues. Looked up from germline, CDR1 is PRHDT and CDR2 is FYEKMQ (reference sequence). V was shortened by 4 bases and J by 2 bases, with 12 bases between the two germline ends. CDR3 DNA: TGTGCCAGCAGCTCAGGGAGGGGGGCCTACGAGCAGTACTTC. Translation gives CASSSGRGAYEQYF.

The CDR3 DNA follows: TGTGCCAGCAGCCGGGACAGGGGGCGCGAGCAGTACTTC. Translating it yields CASSRDRGREQYF. This chain joins TRBV5-6 and TRBJ2-7, with 12 bases matching TRBD1. CDR1 and CDR2 (germline): SGHDT, YYEEEE. The CDR3 sequence is 13 residues long. With 4 bases clipped from V and 6 bases from J, the junction kept 2 bases outside the gene matches.

CDR3 sequence (DNA): TGTGCCAGTAGTATTTCTGACCATTCCTACAATGAGCAGTTCTTC. This codes for CASSISDHSYNEQFF. The gene calls are TRBV19 and TRBJ2-1; D gene ambiguous. The CDR3 has 15 residues. Germline CDR1 is LNHDA and CDR2 is SQIVND (reference sequence). The V gene lost 3 bases and the J gene lost 1 base, with 10 bases spanning the gap.